These T cell receptor beta chains were read from a single sample in a study of blood T cell repertoires in COVID-19. Assay used: immunoSEQ multiplex PCR; TCRdb lists only in-frame clones, some missing. The sample contains just over 30,000 clones, 89% of which appear only once. Material: peripheral blood. The origin of the receptors is a woman aged 40 to 50 with active or convalescent COVID-19. Each CDR3 is given with its conserved first and last residue. Each record gives: V gene, J gene, clone size, D gene, CDR3 DNA, CDR3 protein. A D gene is named only where the DNA matches it firmly. The listing skips clone size in some rows; elsewhere it reads once, few, many or a size class.

>TRBV5-4|TRBJ1-4|.|TRBD1
TGTGCCAGCAGCTTAGACAGGGGGATGACTAATGAAAAACTGTTTTTT
CASSLDRGMTNEKLFF
>TRBV6-1|TRBJ2-1|once|TRBD2
TGTGCCAGCAGTGAAGGGGCGGGAGTCATCAATGAGCAGTTCTTC
CASSEGAGVINEQFF
>TRBV14|TRBJ1-2|.|.
TGTGCCAGCAGCCACGAACAGGAGTTCGATGGCTACACCTTC
CASSHEQEFDGYTF
>TRBV4-2|TRBJ1-3|.|.
TGTGCCAGCAGCCAAAGGGACTCCCAAAGCTCTGGAAACACCATATATTTT
CASSQRDSQSSGNTIYF
>TRBV4-2|TRBJ2-1|.|.
TGTGCCAGCAGCCAAGATAGGAGTGACAATGAGCAGTTCTTC
CASSQDRSDNEQFF
>TRBV7-2|TRBJ2-1|.|TRBD1
TGTGCCAGCAGCTTAGGTAGACAGGGTTATTTGTTGTTCTTC
CASSLGRQGYLLFF
>TRBV9|TRBJ2-1|.|TRBD2
TGTGCCAGCAGCGCGGCCCTGCGAGCGGGAGGCCCCTACAATGAGCAGTTCTTC
CASSAALRAGGPYNEQFF
>TRBV18|TRBJ1-2|.|.
TGTGCCAGCTCACATTGGGTTGTGGACAATGGAGGCGGGAGCTACACCTTC
CASSHWVVDNGGGSYTF
>TRBV7-9|TRBJ2-7|once|TRBD1
TGTGCCAGCAGTCGTAGCGTAGGACAGGGGGCTACCTACGAGCAGTACTTC
CASSRSVGQGATYEQYF
>TRBV3-1/TRBV3-2|TRBJ1-1|.|TRBD1
TGTGCCAGCAGAGACGCAGGGGGCTACACTGAAGCTTTCTTT
CASRDAGGYTEAFF
>TRBV4-2|TRBJ2-7|few|TRBD1
TGTGCCAGCAGCCCGACAGGGAACCCTCTCGAGCAGTACTTC
CASSPTGNPLEQYF
>TRBV5-1|TRBJ1-1|.|TRBD1
TGCGCCAGCAGCCGATCCGGGACAGGGGGCACTGAAGCTTTCTTT
CASSRSGTGGTEAFF
>TRBV18|TRBJ1-5|.|TRBD1
TGTGCCAGCTCACCACCCCGGGACAGGGCTAATAGCAATCAGCCCCAGCATTTT
CASSPPRDRANSNQPQHF
>TRBV7-9|TRBJ1-2|.|.
TGTGCCAGCAGCCCCGCAGGGGTCTCCGGCTACACCTTC
CASSPAGVSGYTF
>TRBV6-2/TRBV6-3|TRBJ2-7|.|.
TGTGCCAGCAGTTACGTCGCAGGACTCTCCTACGAGCAGTACTTC
CASSYVAGLSYEQYF
>TRBV2|TRBJ2-5|.|.
TGTGCCAGCATGCGTGATAGTGCGGAGACCCAGTACTTC
CASMRDSAETQYF
>TRBV7-4|TRBJ1-5|few|.
TGTGCCAGCAGCTTTTCCACAGGGCCCCAGCATTTT
CASSFSTGPQHF
>TRBV19|TRBJ2-7|.|TRBD1
TGTGCCAGTAGTTTCCCTGGACAGGGGGCTTCCTACGAGCAGTACTTC
CASSFPGQGASYEQYF
>TRBV12-5|TRBJ2-5|.|TRBD2
TGTGCTAGTGGCCTCGGGACTAGCGGAGGCCAAGAGACCCAGTACTTC
CASGLGTSGGQETQYF
>TRBV3-1/TRBV3-2|TRBJ1-1|.|.
TGTGCCAGCAGCCCGGGGGGAGGGATCAAAGCTGAAGCTTTCTTT
CASSPGGGIKAEAFF
>TRBV19|TRBJ1-6|few|.
TGTGCCAGTAGTTTCATGGGATCAGGTAGGGGCTCGGATTCACCCCTCCACTTT
CASSFMGSGRGSDSPLHF